The 24 T cell receptor beta chains in this list originate from one sample, sequenced in a study of cytomegalovirus exposure and HLA in healthy donors. The table came from immunoSEQ multiplex PCR; TCRdb's copy has only in-frame clones and leaves some out. The sample has under 150,000 clones, 70% to 90% seen once. Source material: PBMCs. Receptors originate from a woman between 18 and 29 years old in good health and CMV-seropositive.

The chain joins TRBV2 to TRBJ1-1, with D tentatively TRBD1 (6 bases). CDR1 and CDR2 from the germline V gene are SNHLY and FYNNEI. V lost 3 bases and J 3 bases, leaving 14 bases between the germline ends. CDR3 length: 15 residues. CDR3 residues: CASSEWGGLDTEAFF. The CDR3 DNA is TGTGCCAGCAGTGAGTGGGGGGGCTTGGACACTGAAGCTTTCTTT.

The chain uses TRBV5-4 and TRBJ2-7, with a tentative D call TRBD2 (6 bases). V gave up 3 bases and J gave up 0 bases, with 13 bases separating them. CDR1 SGHNT and CDR2 YYREEE come from the germline V gene (reference sequence). There are 15 residues in the CDR3. The CDR3 sequence is CASSSVRGSSYEQYF. CDR3 nucleotide sequence: TGTGCCAGCAGCTCCGTCCGGGGGAGCTCCTACGAGCAGTACTTC.

V usage is TRBV19 and J usage is TRBJ2-5, with 7 bases aligning to TRBD2. Germline-derived CDR1 and CDR2 are LNHDA and SQIVND (reference sequence). Trimming took 4 bases from V and 0 from J; bases not matched to a gene: 5. The CDR3 consists of 15 residues. In DNA form, the CDR3 reads TGTGCCAGTAGTACCCGCGGGGGTTACCAAGAGACCCAGTACTTC. Translated: CASSTRGGYQETQYF.

This chain connects TRBV27 to TRBJ2-5; 11 bases are shared with TRBD1. CDR1 and CDR2 from the germline V gene are MNHEY and SMNVEV (reference sequence). V trimming: 4 bases; J trimming: 5 bases; junction bases outside the gene matches: 6. This CDR3 is built from 15 residues. The CDR3 sequence is CASSSRDRGMETQYF. The CDR3 DNA reads as TGTGCCAGCAGTTCACGGGACAGGGGGATGGAGACCCAGTACTTC.

This clone has a single count. This CDR3 is also generated by other DNA sequences in the sample. The J gene is TRBJ1-3, the V gene TRBV18; the D is unclear. Trimming took off 3 bases at V and 3 bases at J, with 6 bases between the two ends. CDR1 and CDR2 from the germline V gene are KGHSH and LQKENI. The CDR3 loop spans 13 amino acids. CDR3 bases: TGTGCCAGCTCACCTGGGAGTGGAAACACCATATATTTT. This encodes CASSPGSGNTIYF.

The chain couples TRBV19 to TRBJ2-3; TRBD1 is a possible D gene (6 bases). CDR3 length: 15 residues. Germline V CDR1 and CDR2: LNHDA, SQIVND (reference sequence). V was trimmed by 3 bases and J by 1 base, leaving 11 bases between them. This chain's CDR3 is CASSIGGDGTDTQYF. The DNA of the CDR3 is TGTGCCAGTAGTATTGGGGGCGACGGCACAGATACGCAGTATTTT.

CDR3 nucleotide sequence: TGTGCTAGTGGTTTGGTACAAAAATTGACGGCTGGGGGGGATCAGCCCCAGCATTTT. Its protein product is CASGLVQKLTAGGDQPQHF. This chain joins TRBV12-5 and TRBJ1-5, with a weak D call TRBD1 (5 bases). CDR3 length equals 19 residues. Trimming took 0 bases from V and 5 from J, leaving 23 bases between them. From germline, CDR1 is LGHNT and CDR2 FRNRAP.

V is TRBV18 and J is TRBJ2-1, with D possibly being TRBD2 (6 bases). CDR1 KGHSH and CDR2 LQKENI come from the germline V gene. The CDR3 runs 15 residues. V was trimmed by 2 bases and J by 12 bases, leaving 20 bases between them. CDR3 region: CASSPTLASSEAQFF. In nucleotides, the CDR3 is TGTGCCAGCTCACCAACACTAGCCTCTTCCGAGGCGCAGTTCTTC.

V and J are TRBV2 and TRBJ1-2; D is undetermined. The CDR3 covers 13 residues. The V and J ends lost 2 bases and 8 bases respectively, with 12 bases between them. The germline V gene encodes CDR1 SNHLY and CDR2 FYNNEI. The CDR3, as DNA: TGTGCCAGCAGTGAAAGTGAGGCGGAGGGCTACACCTTC. As protein: CASSESEAEGYTF.

The J gene is TRBJ2-7, the V gene TRBV9, with TRBD2 matching over 9 bases. This CDR3 comprises 13 residues. Germline CDR1 SGDLS, CDR2 YYNGEE. V dropped 4 bases and J dropped 7; count of bases not matched to a gene: 6. The DNA of the CDR3 is TGTGCCAGCAGCCCCGGACTAGCGCGGGAGCAGTACTTC. It yields the protein CASSPGLAREQYF. The entire variable domain, with the rest obtained from reference TRBV9 and TRBJ2-7, is as follows: DSGVTQTPKHLITATGQRVTLRCSPRSGDLSVYWYQQSLDQGLQFLIQYYNGEERAKGNILERFSAQQFPDLHSELNLSSLELGDSALYFCASSPGLAREQYFGPGTRLTVT.

V gene TRBV6-1 combines with J gene TRBJ2-1; TRBD1 matches at 9 bases. This CDR3 spans 15 amino acids. Germline values: CDR1 MNHNS, CDR2 SASEGT. J lost 1 base, V lost 4 bases, and 2 bases had no gene match. The CDR3 region is CASSGQGGSYNEQFF. CDR3 coding DNA: TGTGCCAGCAGTGGACAGGGGGGGTCCTACAATGAGCAGTTCTTC.

This clone appeared a single time. The chain has TRBV5-1 and TRBJ1-1, with D unresolved. This CDR3 comprises 13 residues. Germline-derived CDR1 and CDR2 are SGHRS and YFSETQ. V lost 5 bases and J lost 3, with 11 bases in between. The CDR3 protein is CASRLDTDTEAFF. The CDR3 region has the DNA TGCGCCAGCAGACTTGACACCGACACTGAAGCTTTCTTT.

This chain's CDR3 is CATLGGYNEQFF. CDR3 DNA sequence: TGTGCCACCTTGGGGGGATACAATGAGCAGTTCTTC. The J gene is TRBJ2-1, the V gene TRBV6-6; D might be TRBD2 (6 bases). Trimming pared 10 bases from V and 4 bases from J, leaving 11 bases between. This CDR3 spans 12 amino acids. The germline CDR1 and CDR2 sequences are MNHNY and SVGAGI (reference sequence).

The chain carries TRBV5-5 and TRBJ1-5; D is perhaps TRBD1 (5 bases). V lost 1 base, J lost 5 bases, and 13 bases lay in between. Germline V CDR1 and CDR2: SGHKS, YYEKEE (reference sequence). This CDR3 comprises 15 residues. CDR3 sequence: CASSLSVIRDQPQHF. CDR3 nucleotide sequence: TGTGCCAGCAGCTTGTCGGTAATCAGGGATCAGCCCCAGCATTTT.

This chain connects TRBV11-2 to TRBJ2-1; 8 bases agree with TRBD1. The CDR3 is 14 amino acids. Per germline, CDR1 SGHAT and CDR2 FQNNGV. Unmatched junction bases numbered 7, after V lost 5 bases and J lost 7 bases. The CDR3 region is CASSPVRGQNEQFF. CDR3 nucleotides: TGTGCCAGCAGCCCGGTCAGGGGGCAAAATGAGCAGTTCTTC.

The CDR3: CASRDRGGYTF. In nucleotides, the CDR3 is TGTGCCAGCAGGGATAGGGGTGGCTACACCTTC. The genes are TRBV6-5 and TRBJ1-2, with a possible D match to TRBD1 (5 bases). V lost 6 bases and J 7 bases, leaving 9 bases between the germline ends. The CDR3 is made up of 11 amino acids. CDR1 and CDR2 (germline): MNHEY, SVGAGI.

This rearrangement joins TRBV6-1 to TRBJ1-5; perhaps TRBD1 as D (6 bases). Trimming shortened V by 3 bases and J by 7 bases, and 16 bases separated the two germline ends. This CDR3 spans 15 amino acids. Germline CDR1 and CDR2: MNHNS and SASEGT. The DNA of the CDR3 is TGTGCCAGCAGTGATAACCCTGACAGGTCCCAGCCCCAGCATTTT. Protein sequence: CASSDNPDRSQPQHF.

This clone is a singleton in its sample. This chain joins TRBV7-9 and TRBJ2-3, with D tentatively TRBD1 (6 bases). The CDR3 loop spans 14 amino acids. The V end was cut by 0 bases, the J end by 4 bases, with 8 bases between. Germline-derived CDR1 and CDR2 are SEHNR and FQNEAQ (reference sequence). CDR3 loop: CASSLARTADTQYF. CDR3 bases: TGTGCCAGCAGCTTAGCGCGGACAGCAGATACGCAGTATTTT.

The chain is built from TRBV27 and TRBJ2-7; TRBD2 aligns across 8 bases. Germline V gives CDR1 MNHEY, CDR2 SMNVEV (reference sequence). The CDR3 sequence is 14 residues long. V shed 0 bases, J shed 3 bases, and the junction held 1 base outside the gene matches. CDR3 bases: TGTGCCAGCAGTTTATCCAGCGGGGGCTACGAGCAGTACTTC. It specifies CASSLSSGGYEQYF.

The rearrangement links TRBV7-9 to TRBJ1-2; a possible D gene is TRBD1 (6 bases). V lost 5 bases, J lost 6 bases, and 16 bases lay in between. The CDR3 sequence is 14 residues long. The germline gives CDR1 SEHNR, CDR2 FQNEAQ (reference sequence). CDR3 residues: CASSHRDNDHGYTF. The CDR3 DNA follows: TGTGCCAGCAGCCACCGGGACAACGATCATGGCTACACCTTC.

The chain is built from TRBV11-2 and TRBJ1-3; weak D call: TRBD1 (5 bases). The CDR3 loop spans 14 amino acids. The V gene's germline CDR1 is SGHAT and CDR2 FQNNGV. Trimming cost V 5 bases and J 2 bases, with 10 bases left between them. CDR3 region: CASSQRGTGNTIYF. The CDR3 DNA sequence: TGTGCCAGCAGCCAAAGGGGAACTGGAAACACCATATATTTT.

V is TRBV6-5 and J is TRBJ2-7; possibly TRBD1 for D (6 bases). V was cut by 5 bases and J by 0 bases, with 14 bases left in between. The CDR3 runs 15 residues. Germline V CDR1 and CDR2: MNHEY, SVGAGI. CDR3 protein: CASSRQAMSSYEQYF. The CDR3 bases are TGTGCCAGCAGTCGACAGGCCATGAGCTCCTACGAGCAGTACTTC.

The J gene is TRBJ2-7, the V gene TRBV7-8; 8 nucleotides agree with TRBD2. J gave up 4 bases and V 3 bases, and 8 bases lay outside the gene matches. The CDR3 contains 15 residues. Germline CDR1 SGHVS, CDR2 FQNEAQ. CDR3: CASSLRREGGYEQYF. The CDR3 DNA follows: TGTGCCAGCAGCTTGCGACGGGAGGGCGGTTACGAGCAGTACTTC.

The gene calls are TRBV10-3 and TRBJ1-4, with 7 bases identical to TRBD1. Trimming cost V 11 bases and J 4 bases; bases outside gene matches: 7. CDR3 length equals 13 residues. Per the germline V gene, CDR1 is ENHRY and CDR2 is SYGVKD. The chain's CDR3 is CAVRTGDNEKLFF. The CDR3 DNA reads as TGTGCCGTGCGGACAGGAGATAATGAAAAACTGTTTTTT.